This T cell receptor (beta chain) was captured by sequencing in a study of cytomegalovirus exposure and HLA in healthy donors. On the study more broadly: For the approximately 420 genotyped donors, roughly 80% fell within the Caucasian-associated ancestry cluster.

With V trimmed by 2 bases and J by 8 bases, 6 bases remained unmatched. The CDR3 contains 15 residues. Germline CDR1 reads SGHRS; CDR2 reads YFSETQ. Primers for the PCR totalled 60 Vbeta and 13 Jbeta. TCRdb's table, derived via immunoSEQ multiplex PCR, lists solely in-frame clones and lacks some. The sample gives 110,000 to 150,000 clones, roughly 70% of which show up once; roughly 4% is in the top ten. V and J are TRBV5-1 and TRBJ2-1; TRBD1 matches 11 bases. This receptor was obtained from a man between 60 and 75 years old in good health and CMV-seronegative. The specimen was PBMCs. For the CDR3, the DNA is TGCGCCAGCAGCTTCCGGACAGGGGGCTTGGATGAGCAGTTCTTC. Its protein product is CASSFRTGGLDEQFF. Based on the CDR3 plus reference TRBV5-1 and TRBJ2-1, the full variable domain is KAGVTQTPRYLIKTRGQQVTLSCSPISGHRSVSWYQQTPGQGLQFLFEYFSETQRNKGNFPGRFSGRQFSNSRSEMNVSTLELGDSALYLCASSFRTGGLDEQFFGPGTRLTVL.